This T cell receptor beta chain comes out of a study of chemoradiotherapy in HPV16-positive cancers. Between the trimmed V and J ends, which lost 1 base and 7 bases, there was a span of 14 bases. Looked up from germline, CDR1 is MGHRA and CDR2 is YSYEKL. The CDR3 length is 15 residues. Generated by immunoSEQ multiplex PCR, the TCRdb table keeps only in-frame clones and is missing some. This sample has some 12,000 clones; roughly 89% occur once, and the top ten carry roughly 2.5%. This clone has just one count. What it binds is not known. Broader study findings: Better recurrence-free survival went with HPV-responsive T-cell expansion in HPV16-positive patients.

Repeated repertoire sampling spanned the course of chemoradiotherapy. Collection of the sample occurred from a patient who underwent chemoradiotherapy. The sequence came from a human donor with HPV-associated anogenital cancer. The chain is built from TRBV4-1 and TRBJ1-5; D is unresolved. The CDR3 nucleotides are TGCGCCAGCAGCCAAGGTCGGTCGGGGATCCAGCCCCAGCATTTT. The encoded protein is CASSQGRSGIQPQHF.